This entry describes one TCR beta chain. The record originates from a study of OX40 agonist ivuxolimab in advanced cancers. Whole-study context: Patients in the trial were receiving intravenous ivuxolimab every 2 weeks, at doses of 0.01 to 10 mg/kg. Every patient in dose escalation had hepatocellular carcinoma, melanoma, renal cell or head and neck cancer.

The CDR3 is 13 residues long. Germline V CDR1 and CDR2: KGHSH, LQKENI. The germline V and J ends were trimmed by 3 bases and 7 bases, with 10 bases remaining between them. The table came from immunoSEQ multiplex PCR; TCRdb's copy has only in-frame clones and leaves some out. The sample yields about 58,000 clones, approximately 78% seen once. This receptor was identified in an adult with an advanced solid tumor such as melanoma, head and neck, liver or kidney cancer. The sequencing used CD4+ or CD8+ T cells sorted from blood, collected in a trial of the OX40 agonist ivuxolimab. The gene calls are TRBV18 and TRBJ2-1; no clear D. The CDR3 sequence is CASSPPMINEQFF. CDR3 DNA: TGTGCCAGCTCACCCCCTATGATAAATGAGCAGTTCTTC.